These T cell receptor beta chains were read from a single sample in a study of blood T cell repertoires in COVID-19. Here immunoSEQ multiplex PCR was the method, and the copy in TCRdb shows in-frame clones only, minus some. The sample lists over 85,000 clones, around 80% occurring once. Sequencing was done on a sample of peripheral blood. All receptors derive from a man in his 60s with acute or convalescent COVID-19. Each CDR3 is given with its conserved first and last residue.

J: TRBJ1-3; V: TRBV28; CDR3: CARTLSGSGNTIYF
J: TRBJ1-1; V: TRBV5-1; CDR3: CASSLDGGGTEAFF
J: TRBJ1-1; V: TRBV6-2/TRBV6-3; CDR3: CASSTSGLNTEAFF
J: TRBJ1-1; V: TRBV3-1/TRBV3-2; CDR3: CASSRIGGGAEAFF
J: TRBJ1-1; V: TRBV6-5; CDR3: CASKRQGVGEAFF
J: TRBJ2-5; V: TRBV2; CDR3: CASGLAGVQETQYF
J: TRBJ1-2; V: TRBV2; CDR3: CASRLQGFDGYTF
J: TRBJ1-6; V: TRBV5-1; CDR3: CASSLAGHERSPLHF
J: TRBJ1-6; V: TRBV4-3; CDR3: CASSQTGDSPLHF
J: TRBJ1-1; V: TRBV2; CDR3: CASSGTGPSSTEAFF
J: TRBJ1-6; V: TRBV5-6; CDR3: CASSLEGGVGQISPLHF
J: TRBJ2-5; V: TRBV24-1; CDR3: CATSDTGQGAQETQYF
J: TRBJ2-1; V: TRBV19; CDR3: CASSSREEFGEQFF
J: TRBJ1-2; V: TRBV24-1; CDR3: CATSDSRGRGYTF
J: TRBJ2-2; V: TRBV7-3; CDR3: CASSLTGQGVGELFF
J: TRBJ1-6; V: TRBV7-8; CDR3: CASSQTGGAALHF
J: TRBJ2-1; V: TRBV5-1; CDR3: CASSFSGLSNEQFF
J: TRBJ1-3; V: TRBV7-9; CDR3: CASSQSGTGNTIYF
J: TRBJ2-2; V: TRBV9; CDR3: CASSGTGQATGELFF
J: TRBJ1-6; V: TRBV10-3; CDR3: CAIRRQSKIDSPLHF
J: TRBJ1-5; V: TRBV28; CDR3: CASSSLGTGEHQPQHF
J: TRBJ1-1; V: TRBV29-1; CDR3: CTSDREDTEAFF
J: TRBJ1-6; V: TRBV13; CDR3: CASSSRQGNSPLHF
J: TRBJ2-7; V: TRBV5-4; CDR3: CASSFSGGAYEQYF
J: TRBJ2-3; V: TRBV2; CDR3: CASSVGRGGTDTQYF
J: TRBJ1-6; V: TRBV2; CDR3: CASRGGAYNSPLHF
J: TRBJ1-2; V: TRBV2; CDR3: CASRLTGVNGYTF
J: TRBJ1-1; V: TRBV20-1; CDR3: CSASSSASGAFF
J: TRBJ2-5; V: TRBV5-4; CDR3: CASSLERVETQYF
J: TRBJ2-2; V: TRBV6-6; CDR3: CASTGGTNTGELFF
J: TRBJ1-1; V: TRBV28; CDR3: CASSSYSKAFF
J: TRBJ1-4; V: TRBV7-2; CDR3: CASSFRTGNEKLFF
J: TRBJ1-2; V: TRBV28; CDR3: CASSQSLQGGPYGYTF
J: TRBJ2-1; V: TRBV5-1; CDR3: CASSPSGYSYNEQFF
J: TRBJ1-1; V: TRBV4-1; CDR3: CASSQDFPPRDRVRAFF
J: TRBJ2-1; V: TRBV5-6; CDR3: CASSTRTSRNEQFF
J: TRBJ2-1; V: TRBV6-5; CDR3: CAIYPGQGAGEQFF
J: TRBJ1-6; V: TRBV11-2; CDR3: CASSLQANSPLHF
J: TRBJ1-3; V: TRBV19; CDR3: CASTPARYYSGNTIYF
J: TRBJ2-1; V: TRBV24-1; CDR3: CATSTAGGSEQFF
J: TRBJ1-1; V: TRBV11-2; CDR3: CASSVRGTEAFF
J: TRBJ2-1; V: TRBV2; CDR3: CASSTNRGSGGAWDEQFF